This TCR beta chain was captured in a study of OX40 agonist ivuxolimab in advanced cancers. Study summary: Patients with prior anti-PD-1, anti-PD-L1 or anti-CTLA-4 therapy were eligible; approximately 37% had some. Study-level points and caveats: At 0.1 to 3.0 mg/kg, clonal expansion of CD4+ and CD8+ blood T cells had occurred by week 6. CD8+ T cells showed, on average, more clonal expansion than CD4+ cells. Some of the lowest clonal expansion was seen in partial responders at 0.1-3.0 mg/kg.

Trimming removed 6 bases from V and 8 bases from J, with 7 bases in between. This CDR3 is built from 10 residues. From germline, CDR1 is SNHLY and CDR2 FYNNEI. In regard to this clone: The antigen remains unidentified.

Clones were sequenced by immunoSEQ multiplex PCR, and TCRdb holds only the in-frame ones, with some missing. Seen here are some 30,000 clones, 74% observed once, and the top ten hold over 10%. The chain combines TRBV2 with TRBJ1-1; no firm D call. The receptor's source is an adult with an advanced solid tumor such as melanoma, head and neck, liver or kidney cancer. This sample comprised CD4+ or CD8+ T cells sorted from blood, obtained in a trial of the OX40 agonist ivuxolimab. CDR3 amino acids: CASSLMEAFF. The CDR3 nucleotides are TGTGCCAGCAGCCTCATGGAAGCTTTCTTT.